Listed here are 27 T cell receptor beta chains from one sample, sequenced in a study of HIV-infected patients and healthy controls. cDNA was made from approximately 0.55 ug RNA using alpha and beta constant primers. Using multiplexing indices, alpha and beta chain libraries were generated apart by chain-specific third strand synthesis. MiXCR, applied by TCRdb to the 5' RACE reads, yields one record per CDR3 protein. The data show 7,000 to 8,500 distinct CDR3 sequences, almost 8% seen once. No cell fractionation was done, so the repertoire covers all unsorted peripheral blood T cells. The sequencing used blood, collected before antiretroviral therapy. The receptors derive from an adult with HIV infection.

V gene TRBV2 combines with J gene TRBJ2-7; a weak D match, TRBD2 (5 bases). CDR3 length equals 12 residues. V gave up 8 bases and J gave up 1 base, with 9 bases separating them. CDR1 is SNHLY and CDR2 is FYNNEI in the germline V gene. The CDR3 loop reads CASGRSSYEQYF. CDR3 in DNA: TGTGCCAGCGGGAGAAGTTCCTACGAGCAGTACTTC.

This clonotype was counted a few times. The V and J genes are TRBV5-4 and TRBJ2-3; 13 bases match TRBD2. CDR1 is SGHNT, CDR2 YYREEE, per germline (reference sequence). Trimming at V came to 5 bases and at J to 2 bases, leaving 8 bases not matched to a gene. The CDR3 contains 17 residues. The CDR3 sequence is CASRNRTSGGLTDTQYF. CDR3 nucleotide sequence: TGTGCCAGCAGAAATAGGACTAGCGGGGGTCTCACAGATACGCAGTATTTT.

Many counts were recorded for this clonotype. This chain connects TRBV9 to TRBJ2-5, with TRBD1 as a possible D gene (5 bases). Trimming stripped 4 bases from V and 3 bases from J, with 13 bases between. This CDR3 spans 14 amino acids. Germline V gene sequence: CDR1 SGDLS, CDR2 YYNGEE. In nucleotides, the CDR3 is TGTGCCAGCAGCTTTAGGGCCAGGGAAGAGACCCAGTACTTC. This sequence encodes CASSFRAREETQYF. Variable domain in full (rest from reference TRBV9 and TRBJ2-5): DSGVTQTPKHLITATGQRVTLRCSPRSGDLSVYWYQQSLDQGLQFLIQYYNGEERAKGNILERFSAQQFPDLHSELNLSSLELGDSALYFCASSFRAREETQYFGPGTRLLVL.

By share, this clonotype ranks as medium-sized. The chain's CDR3 is CASSLGGTLGGELFF. The CDR3 DNA reads TGTGCCAGCAGTTTAGGAGGGACCCTGGGCGGGGAGCTGTTTTTT. The chain couples TRBV12-3 or TRBV12-4 to TRBJ2-2, with D perhaps TRBD1 or TRBD2 (5 bases each). The CDR3 consists of 15 residues. V lost 1 base and J lost 7, with 13 bases in between.

This clonotype has ten or more counts. V usage is TRBV10-1 and J usage is TRBJ2-1, with 8 bases identical to TRBD1. The germline CDR1 and CDR2 sequences are WNHNN and SYGVQD (reference sequence). Trimming cost V 6 bases and J 6 bases; bases outside gene matches: 7. CDR3 length: 14 residues. The CDR3 DNA reads TGCGCCAGCAGGACAGGGGTAGTAGTCAATGAGCAGTTCTTC. Encoded protein: CASRTGVVVNEQFF.

This clonotype was seen at least ten times. The chain joins TRBV25-1 to TRBJ2-7; TRBD2 aligns across 7 bases. This CDR3 has 15 residues. The germline V gene encodes CDR1 MGHDK and CDR2 SYGVNS. V shed 6 bases and J 0 bases; nucleotides not matched to a gene: 8. The CDR3 is CASSRWGGGSYEQYF. CDR3 DNA: TGTGCCAGCAGCCGTTGGGGCGGGGGCTCCTACGAGCAGTACTTC.

This clonotype was observed at least ten times. This sequence joins TRBV7-6 and TRBJ2-7, with 13 bases lining up with TRBD2. The CDR3 covers 15 residues. Unmatched junction bases numbered 8, after V lost 5 bases and J lost 7 bases. Germline CDR1 and CDR2: SGHVS and FNYEAQ. DNA for the CDR3: TGTGCCAGCAGCCGACTAGCGGGAGGTATAAGGGAGCAGTACTTC. It yields the protein CASSRLAGGIREQYF.

This clonotype is large within its sample. This rearrangement joins TRBV20-1 to TRBJ2-7; D tentatively reads TRBD1 or TRBD2 (5 bases each). Trimming stripped 0 bases from V and 7 bases from J, with 19 bases between. Germline CDR1 reads DFQATT; CDR2 reads SNEGSKA (reference sequence). The CDR3 is made up of 15 amino acids. DNA for the CDR3: TGCAGTGCTAGAGATCTGAAGGGGCGGGTTTGGGAGCAGTACTTC. Encoded protein: CSARDLKGRVWEQYF.

Sample share makes this clonotype medium-sized (0.01 to 0.1%). The chain combines TRBV27 with TRBJ2-5, with D perhaps given as TRBD1 or TRBD2 (5 bases each). Germline loops: CDR1 MNHEY, CDR2 SMNVEV (reference sequence). Trimming removed 5 bases from V and 5 bases from J, with 15 bases in between. There are 14 residues in the CDR3. The CDR3 region has the DNA TGTGCCAGCAGTCCCCACCAGGGAGTGGAGACCCAGTACTTC. It specifies CASSPHQGVETQYF.

By its share, this clonotype is medium-sized. The rearrangement links TRBV30 to TRBJ2-1; 8 nucleotides align to TRBD2. The germline CDR1 and CDR2 sequences are GTSNPN and SVGIG (reference sequence). The CDR3 totals 11 residues. Germline trimming cut 5 bases from V and 7 bases from J; bases unmatched to any gene: 1. The CDR3 sequence is CAWGLANEQFF. In nucleotides, the CDR3 is TGTGCCTGGGGACTAGCAAATGAGCAGTTCTTC.

This clonotype is medium-sized. This chain links TRBV6-4 with TRBJ1-2; D possibly corresponds to TRBD1 (5 bases). Germline loops: CDR1 MRHNA, CDR2 SNTAGT. The CDR3 is 13 amino acids. V was trimmed by 5 bases and J by 5 bases, leaving 12 bases between them. CDR3 amino acids: CASSNAGGYGYTF. CDR3 nucleotides: TGTGCCAGCAGTAATGCGGGGGGATATGGCTACACCTTC.

This clonotype was seen repeatedly, ten times or more. V gene TRBV6-5 combines with J gene TRBJ1-2, with D tentatively TRBD1 (6 bases). Germline V gene data show CDR1 as MNHEY and CDR2 as SVGAGI. V was trimmed by 8 bases and J by 2 bases, leaving 21 bases between them. This CDR3 spans 16 amino acids. The DNA of the CDR3 is TGTGCCAGCCGATTAACAGGGTACTCCTCAAACTATGGCTACACCTTC. This sequence encodes CASRLTGYSSNYGYTF.

This clonotype is termed medium-sized. The chain couples TRBV30 to TRBJ1-5; D is undetermined. The CDR3 consists of 13 residues. From germline, CDR1 is GTSNPN and CDR2 SVGIG (reference sequence). Trimming stripped 4 bases from V and 9 bases from J, with 16 bases between. In DNA form, the CDR3 reads TGTGCCTGGAAGGTCGCCGATAGCGGGCCCCAGCATTTT. This encodes CAWKVADSGPQHF.

This clonotype has at least ten counts. This chain's CDR3 is CASSIRGTDTQYF. The DNA for the CDR3 is TGTGCCAGTAGTATACGTGGAACAGATACGCAGTATTTT. The V and J genes are TRBV19 and TRBJ2-3; D call uncertain. The V end was cut by 2 bases, the J end by 3 bases, with 6 bases between. Germline V lookup: CDR1 LNHDA, CDR2 SQIVND (reference sequence). This CDR3 is 13 amino acids long.

This chain connects TRBV20-1 to TRBJ2-3, with D unresolved. The CDR3 extends over 12 amino acids. V gave up 3 bases and J gave up 0 bases, with 4 bases separating them. The germline CDR1 and CDR2 sequences are DFQATT and SNEGSKA (reference sequence). CDR3 sequence: CSARPSTDTQYF. In DNA form, the CDR3 reads TGCAGTGCTAGGCCCAGCACAGATACGCAGTATTTT.

This clonotype qualifies as medium-sized. V gene TRBV24-1 combines with J gene TRBJ2-1; D remains unclear. This CDR3 has 15 residues. The V gene's germline CDR1 is KGHDR and CDR2 SFDVKD. The V gene lost 5 bases and the J gene lost 5 bases, with 15 bases spanning the gap. CDR3 DNA: TGTGCCACCAGTGCACCGGCCCACCTAGACAATGAGCAGTTCTTC. Encoded protein: CATSAPAHLDNEQFF.

By share, this clonotype ranks as medium-sized (0.01 to 0.1%). The chain recombines TRBV19 with TRBJ1-5, with unresolved D. The germline gives CDR1 LNHDA, CDR2 SQIVND (reference sequence). Trimming removed 6 bases from V and 1 base from J, with 10 bases in between. The CDR3 extends over 14 amino acids. CDR3 nucleotide sequence: TGTGCCAGTAGGACCACTGGGAGCAATCAGCCCCAGCATTTT. It is translated as CASRTTGSNQPQHF.

The chain employs TRBV11-2 and TRBJ2-3; weak D call: TRBD2 (6 bases). CDR3 length: 16 residues. In germline, CDR1 is SGHAT, CDR2 FQNNGV. V shed 2 bases and J shed 1 base, with 13 bases lying between them. As DNA, the CDR3 is TGTGCCAGCAGCTTACGTCGGGAGATGGGCACAGATACGCAGTATTTT. Amino acids: CASSLRREMGTDTQYF.

At least ten counts were recorded for this clonotype. The chain links TRBV29-1 to TRBJ1-5; 8 nucleotides agree with TRBD1. With 7 bases clipped from V and 4 bases from J, the junction kept 6 bases outside the gene matches. This CDR3 has 13 amino acids. Germline CDR1 is SQVTM and CDR2 is ANQGSEA. The CDR3 protein is CSAAGQGNQPQHF. The CDR3 bases are TGCAGCGCTGCCGGACAGGGAAATCAGCCCCAGCATTTT.

Judged by abundance, this clonotype is medium-sized. The rearrangement joins TRBV5-5 to TRBJ2-4; D may be TRBD2 (5 bases). Germline CDR1 and CDR2: SGHKS and YYEKEE (reference sequence). V was trimmed by 4 bases and J by 8 bases, leaving 16 bases between them. The CDR3 is made up of 14 amino acids. The DNA of the CDR3 is TGTGCCAGCAGCCCGTCAGAGCAGAGGGACATTCAGTACTTC. It translates to CASSPSEQRDIQYF.

Sample share makes this clonotype medium-sized. Written as DNA, the CDR3 is TGTGCCAGCCGCCGACAGTACCAAGAGACCCAGTACTTC. The encoded protein is CASRRQYQETQYF. This chain connects TRBV3-1 to TRBJ2-5; a weak D match, TRBD1 (5 bases). CDR1 is LGHDT, CDR2 YNNKEL, per germline (reference sequence). Trimming took 8 bases from V and 0 from J, leaving 10 bases between them. The CDR3 has 13 residues.

In this sample, this clonotype is medium-sized. The V call is TRBV28, the J call TRBJ1-1; weak D call: TRBD1 (5 bases). CDR3 length: 17 amino acids. Germline V lookup: CDR1 MDHEN, CDR2 SYDVKM. V lost 1 base, J lost 0 bases, and 15 bases lay in between. The CDR3 loop reads CASSLFPGTGVNTEAFF. CDR3 nucleotide sequence: TGTGCCAGCAGTTTATTTCCGGGGACCGGAGTGAACACTGAAGCTTTCTTT.

In this sample, this clonotype turned up a few times. This chain uses TRBV6-5 with TRBJ2-2, with 8 nucleotides matching TRBD1. V shed 0 bases, J shed 5 bases, and the junction held 11 bases outside the gene matches. The germline V gene has CDR1 MNHEY and CDR2 SVGAGI. The CDR3 spans 18 residues. CDR3 nucleotide sequence: TGTGCCAGCAGTTACTCCTTTCGGGGGACAGGAGGAACCGGGGAGCTGTTTTTT. Protein: CASSYSFRGTGGTGELFF.

This clonotype was detected only once. The chain joins TRBV20-1 to TRBJ2-7; 10 bases agree with TRBD2. Germline lookup yields CDR1 DFQATT and CDR2 SNEGSKA (reference sequence). J lost 5 bases, V lost 6 bases, and 13 bases had no gene match. This CDR3 has 15 amino acids. The CDR3 nucleotides are TGCAGTGCCCCGAAGCCAGCGGGAGGGCGCCACGAGCAGTACTTC. This translates into CSAPKPAGGRHEQYF.

This clonotype was observed many times. The V gene is TRBV11-2, the J gene TRBJ2-7; D not certain. V lost 5 bases and J lost 0, with 17 bases in between. Germline CDR1 SGHAT, CDR2 FQNNGV. The CDR3 contains 16 residues. The CDR3 sequence: CASSQRPFLASYEQYF. The CDR3 DNA is TGTGCCAGCAGCCAGCGTCCCTTTCTGGCCTCCTACGAGCAGTACTTC.

This clonotype was counted at least ten times. The J gene is TRBJ2-7, the V gene TRBV20-1, with 7 positions matching TRBD1. V gave up 8 bases and J gave up 6 bases; unmatched junction bases: 7. The CDR3 consists of 11 residues. The germline V gene encodes CDR1 DFQATT and CDR2 SNEGSKA (reference sequence). The CDR3 sequence: CSSIQGREQYF. In DNA, the CDR3 is TGCAGTTCCATACAGGGGCGCGAGCAGTACTTC.

Sample share makes this clonotype medium-sized. The gene calls are TRBV6-5 and TRBJ1-2; 8 bases line up with TRBD1. The germline V gene encodes CDR1 MNHEY and CDR2 SVGAGI. Trimming cost V 10 bases and J 4 bases; bases outside gene matches: 5. CDR3 length equals 12 residues. In DNA, the CDR3 is TGTGCCACCCGACAGGGGTCCTATGGCTACACCTTC. This encodes CATRQGSYGYTF.